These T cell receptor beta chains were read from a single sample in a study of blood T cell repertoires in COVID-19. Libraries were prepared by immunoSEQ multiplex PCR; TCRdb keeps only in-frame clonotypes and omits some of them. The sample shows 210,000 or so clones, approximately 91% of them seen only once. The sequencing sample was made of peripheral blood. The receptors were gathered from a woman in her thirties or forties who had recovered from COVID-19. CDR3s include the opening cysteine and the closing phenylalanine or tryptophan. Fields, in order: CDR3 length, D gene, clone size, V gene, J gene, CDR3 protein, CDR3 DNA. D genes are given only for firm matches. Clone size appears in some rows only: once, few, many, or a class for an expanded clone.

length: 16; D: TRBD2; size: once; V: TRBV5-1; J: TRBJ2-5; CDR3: CASSWNSGGGGETQYF; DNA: TGCGCCAGCAGCTGGAACTCGGGAGGAGGAGGAGAGACCCAGTACTTC
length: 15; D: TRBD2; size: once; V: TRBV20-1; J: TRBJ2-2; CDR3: CSASKAGDDTGELFF; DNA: TGCAGTGCTAGTAAAGCGGGAGACGACACCGGGGAGCTGTTTTTT
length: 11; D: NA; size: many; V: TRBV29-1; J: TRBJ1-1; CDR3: CSVQGNTEAFF; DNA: TGCAGCGTACAGGGGAACACTGAAGCTTTCTTT
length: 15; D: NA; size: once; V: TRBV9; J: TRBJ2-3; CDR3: CASSSSSGGTDTQYF; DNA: TGTGCCAGCAGCTCCTCGTCGGGTGGCACAGATACGCAGTATTTT
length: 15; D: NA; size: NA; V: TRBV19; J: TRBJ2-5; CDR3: CASSNPRSKKETQYF; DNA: TGTGCCAGTAGTAACCCCAGATCGAAGAAAGAGACCCAGTACTTC
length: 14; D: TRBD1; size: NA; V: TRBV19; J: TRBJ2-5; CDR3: CASSRDRVDETQYF; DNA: TGTGCCAGTAGCCGGGACAGGGTTGACGAGACCCAGTACTTC
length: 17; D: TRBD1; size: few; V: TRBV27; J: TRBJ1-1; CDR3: CASRDLGQGLRLTEAFF; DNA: TGTGCCAGCAGGGACCTGGGACAGGGGCTCCGACTCACTGAAGCTTTCTTT
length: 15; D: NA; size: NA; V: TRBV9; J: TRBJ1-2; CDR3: CASSPRTDANYGYTF; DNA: TGTGCCAGCAGCCCCCGAACAGACGCTAACTATGGCTACACCTTC
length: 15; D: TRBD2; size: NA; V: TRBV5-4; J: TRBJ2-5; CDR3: CASSFPAGGGETQYF; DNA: TGTGCCAGCAGCTTTCCCGCGGGAGGAGGAGAGACCCAGTACTTC
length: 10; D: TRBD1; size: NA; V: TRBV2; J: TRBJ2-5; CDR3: CASEQGAQYF; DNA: TGTGCCAGCGAACAGGGGGCCCAGTACTTC
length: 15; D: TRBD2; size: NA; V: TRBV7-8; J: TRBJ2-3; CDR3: CASSSLAGLADTQYF; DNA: TGTGCCAGCAGCTCTTTAGCGGGATTGGCAGATACGCAGTATTTT
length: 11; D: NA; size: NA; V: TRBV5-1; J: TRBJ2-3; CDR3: CASSLDNTQYF; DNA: TGCGCCAGCAGCCTGGACAACACGCAGTATTTT
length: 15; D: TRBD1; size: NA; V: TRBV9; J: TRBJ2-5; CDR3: CASSGYPGGEETQYF; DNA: TGTGCCAGCAGCGGCTATCCAGGGGGCGAAGAGACCCAGTACTTC
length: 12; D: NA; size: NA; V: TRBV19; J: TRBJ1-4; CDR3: CASSTGGEKLFF; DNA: TGTGCCAGCTCCACCGGGGGTGAAAAACTGTTTTTT
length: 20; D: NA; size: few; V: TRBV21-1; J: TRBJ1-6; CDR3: CASSPTFTLFSCSYNSPLHF; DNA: TGTGCCAGCAGCCCAACTTTCACGTTGTTCTCGTGTTCCTATAATTCACCCCTCCACTTT
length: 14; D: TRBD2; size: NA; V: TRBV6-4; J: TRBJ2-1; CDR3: CASRGLAGVGEQFF; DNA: TGTGCCAGCCGGGGACTAGCGGGAGTAGGGGAGCAGTTCTTC
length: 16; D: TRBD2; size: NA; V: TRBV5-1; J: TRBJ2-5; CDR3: CASSPAGTSGQETQYF; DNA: TGCGCCAGCAGCCCCGCCGGGACTAGCGGACAAGAGACCCAGTACTTC
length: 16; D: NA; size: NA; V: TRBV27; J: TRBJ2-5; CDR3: CASSPLSGQGGETQYF; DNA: TGTGCCAGCAGCCCTCTCTCCGGACAGGGAGGGGAGACCCAGTACTTC
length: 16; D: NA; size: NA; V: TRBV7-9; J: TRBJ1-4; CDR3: CASSLDGGLGTEKLFF; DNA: TGTGCCAGCAGCTTAGATGGCGGGCTGGGTACGGAAAAACTGTTTTTT
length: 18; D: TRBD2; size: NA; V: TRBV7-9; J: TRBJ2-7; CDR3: CASSLPGTSGRGPYEQYF; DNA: TGTGCCAGCAGCCTACCAGGGACTAGCGGGAGGGGACCTTACGAGCAGTACTTC
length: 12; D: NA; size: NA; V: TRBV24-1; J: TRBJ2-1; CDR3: CATSDVRGEQFF; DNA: TGTGCCACCAGTGATGTTAGAGGGGAGCAGTTCTTC
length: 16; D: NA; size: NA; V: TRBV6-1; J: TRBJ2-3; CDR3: CASSARTAMALDTQYF; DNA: TGTGCCAGCAGTGCCAGGACAGCGATGGCGTTGGATACGCAGTATTTT
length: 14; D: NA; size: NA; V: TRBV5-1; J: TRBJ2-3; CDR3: CASSLGQSGDTQYF; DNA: TGCGCCAGCAGCCTGGGCCAGTCGGGAGATACGCAGTATTTT